The 7 T cell receptor beta chains below all came from one sample that was sequenced in a study of early T cells in non-severe SARS-CoV-2 infection. TCRdb reprocessed the 5' RACE reads via MiXCR and lists one record per CDR3 protein. The top ten hold around 3.2% of the sample, which has approximately 99,000 distinct CDR3 sequences, 12% seen once. Sequenced: whole blood. These receptors came from an adult who was a healthcare worker with PCR-confirmed SARS-CoV-2 infection or an uninfected control (not recorded which).

In its sample, this clonotype was seen a few times. This chain connects TRBV4-1 to TRBJ1-2; 7 positions agree with TRBD1. Germline lookup yields CDR1 MGHRA and CDR2 YSYEKL. The CDR3 has 15 amino acids. J gave up 7 bases and V 1 base, and 9 bases lay outside the gene matches. CDR3 nucleotide sequence: TGCGCCAGCAGCCAAGTAAAGACAGGGATCTTTGGCTACACCTTC. Translation: CASSQVKTGIFGYTF.

This clonotype was observed a handful of times. The V call is TRBV20-1, the J call TRBJ2-1, with TRBD2 as a possible D gene (6 bases). The CDR3 consists of 12 residues. CDR1 and CDR2 from the germline V gene are DFQATT and SNEGSKA (reference sequence). The ends were cut back, 4 bases at V and 9 bases at J, with 13 bases in the middle. The chain's CDR3 is CSATEPSVEQFF. The DNA for the CDR3 is TGCAGTGCTACTGAGCCTAGCGTTGAGCAGTTCTTC.

This clonotype came up many times. This chain joins TRBV7-8 and TRBJ1-6; D gene ambiguous. The CDR3 is 12 amino acids. The V end lost 0 bases, the J end lost 10 bases, and 4 bases lay between the germline ends. Per germline, CDR1 SGHVS and CDR2 FQNEAQ. The CDR3 DNA reads as TGTGCCAGCAGCTTAGCACTATCACCCCTCCACTTT. Its translation: CASSLALSPLHF. The entire variable domain, with the rest obtained from reference TRBV7-8 and TRBJ1-6, is as follows: GAGVSQSPRYKVAKRGQDVALRCDPISGHVSLFWYQQALGQGPEFLTYFQNEAQLDKSGLPSDRFFAERPEGSVSTLKIQRTQQEDSAVYLCASSLALSPLHFGNGTRLTVT.

This clonotype occurred a few times. V is TRBV7-3 and J is TRBJ1-2; 7 bases are a match to TRBD1. J was trimmed by 4 bases and V by 5 bases; bases with no gene match: 4. The V gene's germline CDR1 is SGHTA and CDR2 FQGTGA. This CDR3 is 13 amino acids long. The CDR3, as DNA: TGTGCCAGCAGCGCCGGACAGGCCTATGGCTACACCTTC. The encoded protein is CASSAGQAYGYTF.

The rearrangement joins TRBV27 to TRBJ2-1; TRBD2 agrees at 10 bases. Germline V CDR1 and CDR2: MNHEY, SMNVEV (reference sequence). The CDR3 consists of 18 residues. The V segment lost 2 bases and the J segment 0 bases; nucleotides outside the gene matches: 7. CDR3 sequence: CASSLRGLAVSSYNEQFF. CDR3 in DNA: TGTGCCAGCAGTTTACGTGGACTAGCGGTTAGCTCCTACAATGAGCAGTTCTTC.

The V and J genes are TRBV10-3 and TRBJ2-5, with TRBD1 matching 12 bases. V shed 2 bases and J 5 bases; nucleotides not matched to a gene: 9. The CDR3 has 17 residues. Germline lookup yields CDR1 ENHRY and CDR2 SYGVKD. The CDR3 DNA sequence: TGTGCCATCAGTGAGAAGCCGGGACAGGGGGCGGGTGAGACCCAGTACTTC. The encoded protein is CAISEKPGQGAGETQYF.

The rearrangement joins TRBV13 to TRBJ2-7; D may be TRBD1 (6 bases). The germline V and J ends were trimmed by 5 bases and 3 bases, with 8 bases remaining between them. This CDR3 has 12 residues. Per germline, CDR1 PRHDT and CDR2 FYEKMQ (reference sequence). The CDR3 loop is CASSQGLYEQYF. CDR3 bases: TGTGCCAGCAGCCAGGGGCTCTACGAGCAGTACTTC.